This T cell receptor beta chain was captured by sequencing in a study of cytomegalovirus exposure and HLA in healthy donors. This clone showed up just a few times. Primers: 60 Vbeta forward and 13 Jbeta reverse. Sequencing was performed with immunoSEQ multiplex PCR; in TCRdb, only in-frame clones are kept and a portion is missing. The sample carries roughly 100,000 clones, roughly three quarters recorded once. The TCR originated in a male donor in good health and CMV-seronegative. Input material: PBMCs.

The CDR3 spells CASSLIASSYEQYF. The DNA for the CDR3 is TGCGCCAGCAGCCTTATAGCGTCCTCCTACGAGCAGTACTTC. The V and J genes are TRBV4-1 and TRBJ2-7; possibly TRBD2 for D (5 bases). This CDR3 region has 14 residues. CDR1 is MGHRA and CDR2 is YSYEKL in the germline V gene. The germline V and J ends were trimmed by 4 bases and 0 bases, with 10 bases remaining between them.